The rows below give T cell receptor beta chains drawn from one sample of a study of CD8 T cells in Susac syndrome. From the immunoSEQ multiplex PCR reads, TCRdb called clonotypes with MiXCR, one entry per CDR3 protein. This sample carries roughly 120,000 distinct CDR3 sequences, roughly 94% of them seen once, and the ten largest clones take approximately 0.12%. The specimen was CD4+ T cells from PBMCs. These receptors were taken from a human donor with multiple sclerosis. CDR3s include the opening cysteine and the closing phenylalanine or tryptophan. A D gene is named only where the DNA matches it firmly. Only part of the rows carry a size: once, few, many, or a class if the clone is expanded.

>TRBD1|TRBJ2-2|.|TRBV27
TGTGCCACCTTCAGGGACAGGTATTCCGGGGAGCTGTTTTTT
CATFRDRYSGELFF
>.|TRBJ2-4|.|TRBV3-1
TGTGCCAGCAGCCAAGTCGGGCAGGGTGGAAACATTCAGTACTTC
CASSQVGQGGNIQYF
>.|TRBJ2-7|.|TRBV6-6
TGTGCCAGCAGTCCAGGCCTCACTCTGAGCTCCTACGAGCAGTACTTC
CASSPGLTLSSYEQYF
>.|TRBJ1-1|.|TRBV5-4
TGTGCCAGCAGCTATGAGACAAGCTGCTCCTTT
CASSYETSCSF
>.|TRBJ2-2|.|TRBV2
TGTGCCAGCAGTGTACGGGGGTCGAACACCGGGGAGCTGTTTTTT
CASSVRGSNTGELFF
>TRBD1|TRBJ2-5|.|TRBV6-1
TGTGCCAGCGGTGACAGGGCTAGAGGAGAGACCCAGTACTTC
CASGDRARGETQYF
>.|TRBJ1-3|.|TRBV29-1
TGCAGCGTTGAAACGGGGGCAGCGAACACCATATATTTT
CSVETGAANTIYF
>TRBD1|TRBJ2-7|few|TRBV5-1
TGCGCCAGCAGCTGGGACAGGAACTCCTACGAGCAGTACTTC
CASSWDRNSYEQYF
>.|TRBJ1-5|.|TRBV12-3/TRBV12-4
TGTGCCAGCAGTTTAAGGGGTCTGCCCCAGCATTTT
CASSLRGLPQHF
>.|TRBJ1-1|.|TRBV7-2
TGTGCCAGCACCAGCGTTGGGGGATCTGGGGAAGCTTTCTTT
CASTSVGGSGEAFF
>.|TRBJ1-1|.|TRBV27
TGTGCCAGCAGTTTAAGTTCTGGCACCACTGAAGCTTTCTTT
CASSLSSGTTEAFF
>.|TRBJ2-5|.|TRBV5-4
TGTGCCAGCAGCTTGATGGGAGAAATGACCCAGTACTTC
CASSLMGEMTQYF